The sample holds one count of the clone carrying this TCR beta chain. Antigen: not known. Germline V CDR1 and CDR2: SGHAT, FQNNGV. The CDR3 is 14 amino acids. V was clipped by 0 bases and J by 6 bases, with 12 bases between them. PCR amplification relied on 60 Vbeta primers (plus 13 Jbeta primers). Only in-frame clones appear in the TCRdb table, and some are missing; sequencing was by immunoSEQ multiplex PCR. Of about 180,000 clones in the sample, 80% are singletons; the top ten hold 1.2% to 1.5%. The sample belongs to a study of cytomegalovirus exposure and HLA in healthy donors. About the study: Of around 400 genotyped donors, 80% to 85% grouped in the Caucasian-associated ancestry cluster. Points from the study as a whole: Under in vitro conditions, three CMV-associated chains were confirmed as specific for CMV antigens. Whilst most TCR sequences proved rare, a subset of public TCRs occurred across many donors.

This sequence joins TRBV11-2 and TRBJ2-7; D gene unclear. The source of this sequence is a girl aged 5-17 years in good health and CMV-seropositive. Sequencing was done on a sample of PBMCs. CDR3 amino acids: CASSLDLPSVEQYF. The DNA for the CDR3 is TGTGCCAGCAGCTTAGACCTCCCGAGTGTCGAGCAGTACTTC.